This T cell receptor beta chain was observed in a study of T cells in Graves' hyperthyroidism and ophthalmopathy. This clonotype occurred many times. TCR beta CDR3 regions were amplified from RNA. A first-round RT-PCR of the TCR CDR3 used the HTBI primer set. MiXCR, run by TCRdb on the multiplex PCR reads, gives a single entry per CDR3 protein. The sample lists under 350,000 distinct CDR3 sequences, 15% to 20% seen once, with approximately 49% in the top ten. Fresh peripheral blood, approximately 10 ml, yielded the PBMCs. The sample consisted of blood. This TCR came from a woman aged 50 to 60 with Graves' hyperthyroidism.

The DNA for the CDR3 is TGCGCCAGCAGCTTACTAGAGGGGCTATACGAGCAGTACTTC. Translated, it gives CASSLLEGLYEQYF. V gene TRBV5-1 combines with J gene TRBJ2-7, with D perhaps given as TRBD1 or TRBD2 (5 bases each). V was shortened by 2 bases and J by 4 bases, with 13 bases between the two germline ends. The CDR3 runs to 14 residues. Looked up from germline, CDR1 is SGHRS and CDR2 is YFSETQ.